The present TCR beta chain was sequenced within a study of blood T cell repertoires in COVID-19. Generated by immunoSEQ multiplex PCR, the TCRdb table keeps only in-frame clones and is missing some. This table holds 400,000 to 450,000 clones, 90% found once. All enrollees were roughly 18 to 100 years old and from approximately 25 US areas. Trimming cost V 0 bases and J 8 bases; bases outside gene matches: 4. This CDR3 region has 15 residues. Germline V gives CDR1 LNHNV, CDR2 YYDKDF (reference sequence). This chain uses TRBV15 with TRBJ2-1; 10 bases map to TRBD2. The receptor was derived from a man aged 18 to 29 who had recovered from COVID-19. The material sequenced was PBMCs or T cells enriched from blood (not recorded which). The CDR3, as DNA: TGTGCCACCAGCAGAGAAGCGGGGGGGCTCCATGAGCAGTTCTTC. It specifies CATSREAGGLHEQFF.